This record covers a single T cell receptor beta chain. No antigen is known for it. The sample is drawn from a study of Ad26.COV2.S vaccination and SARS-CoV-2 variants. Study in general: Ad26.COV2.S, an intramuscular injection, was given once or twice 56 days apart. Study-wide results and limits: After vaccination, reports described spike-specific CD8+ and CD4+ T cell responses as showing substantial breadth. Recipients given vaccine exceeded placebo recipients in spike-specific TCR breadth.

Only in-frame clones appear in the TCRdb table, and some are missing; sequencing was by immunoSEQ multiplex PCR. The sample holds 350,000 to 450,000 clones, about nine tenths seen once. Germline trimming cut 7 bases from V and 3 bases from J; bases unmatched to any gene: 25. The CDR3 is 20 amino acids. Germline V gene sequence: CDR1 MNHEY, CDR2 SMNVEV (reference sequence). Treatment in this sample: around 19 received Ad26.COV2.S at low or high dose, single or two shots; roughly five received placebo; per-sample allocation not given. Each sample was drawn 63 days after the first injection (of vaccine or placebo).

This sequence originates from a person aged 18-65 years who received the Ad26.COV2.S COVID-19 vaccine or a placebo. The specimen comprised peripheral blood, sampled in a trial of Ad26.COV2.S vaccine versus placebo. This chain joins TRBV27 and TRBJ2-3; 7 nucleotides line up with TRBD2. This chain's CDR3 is CASTLVNNARGEIDTDTQYF. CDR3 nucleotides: TGTGCCAGCACCTTGGTCAACAACGCCCGGGGGGAAATCGATACAGATACGCAGTATTTT.